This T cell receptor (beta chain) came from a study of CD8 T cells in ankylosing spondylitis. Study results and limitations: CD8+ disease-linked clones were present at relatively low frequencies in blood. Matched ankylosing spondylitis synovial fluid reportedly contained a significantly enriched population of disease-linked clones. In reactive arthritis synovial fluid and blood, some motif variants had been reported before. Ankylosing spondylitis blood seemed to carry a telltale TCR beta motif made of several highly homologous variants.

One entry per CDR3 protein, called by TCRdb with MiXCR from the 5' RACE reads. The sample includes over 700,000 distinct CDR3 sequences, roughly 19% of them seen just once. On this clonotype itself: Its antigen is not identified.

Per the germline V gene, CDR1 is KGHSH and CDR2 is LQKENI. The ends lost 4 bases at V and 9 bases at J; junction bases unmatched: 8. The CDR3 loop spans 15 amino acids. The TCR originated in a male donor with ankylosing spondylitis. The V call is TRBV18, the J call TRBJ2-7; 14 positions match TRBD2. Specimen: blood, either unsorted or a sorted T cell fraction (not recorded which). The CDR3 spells CASSLGLAGEKGQYF. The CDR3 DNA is TGTGCCAGCTCACTGGGACTAGCGGGAGAGAAGGGGCAGTACTTC.